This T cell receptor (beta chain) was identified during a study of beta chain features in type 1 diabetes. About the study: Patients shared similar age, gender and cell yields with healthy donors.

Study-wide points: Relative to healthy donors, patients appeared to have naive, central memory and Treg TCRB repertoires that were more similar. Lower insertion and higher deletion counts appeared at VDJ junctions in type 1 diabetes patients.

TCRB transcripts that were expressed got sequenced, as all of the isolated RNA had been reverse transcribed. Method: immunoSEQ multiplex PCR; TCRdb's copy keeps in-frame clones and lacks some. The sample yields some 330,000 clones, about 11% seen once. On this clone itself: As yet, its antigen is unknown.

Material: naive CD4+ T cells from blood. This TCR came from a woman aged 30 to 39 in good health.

The CDR3: CATRRAGDSYEQYF. CDR3 coding DNA: TGTGCCACCAGGAGAGCGGGAGACTCCTACGAGCAGTACTTC. V gene TRBV28 combines with J gene TRBJ2-7, with 8 bases lining up with TRBD2. V gave up 10 bases and J gave up 0 bases; unmatched junction bases: 8. The germline V gene has CDR1 MDHEN and CDR2 SYDVKM. The CDR3 spans 14 residues. The full variable domain, with the rest looked up from reference TRBV28 and TRBJ2-7, is DVKVTQSSRYLVKRTGEKVFLECVQDMDHENMFWYRQDPGLGLRLIYFSYDVKMKEKGDIPEGYSVSREKKERFSLILESASTNQTSMYLCATRRAGDSYEQYFGPGTRLTVT.